A single sample gave rise to the 30 T cell receptor beta chains below, sequenced in a study of CD8 T cells in ankylosing spondylitis. The study, taken as a whole, reports: Ankylosing spondylitis blood seemed to carry a telltale TCR beta motif made of fewer than 10 highly homologous variants.

MiXCR was run by TCRdb on the 5' RACE reads, yielding one entry per CDR3 protein. The table lists around 450,000 distinct CDR3 sequences, roughly 25% of them singletons. These receptors' targets are unknown. Sequenced sample: blood, either unsorted or a sorted T cell fraction (not recorded which). These receptor sequences come from a male donor with ankylosing spondylitis.

In this sample, this clonotype turned up a few times. The chain links TRBV25-1 to TRBJ2-7; tentative D call: TRBD1 (6 bases). The CDR3 totals 13 residues. V was shortened by 5 bases and J by 3 bases, with 11 bases between the two germline ends. Germline CDR1 reads MGHDK; CDR2 reads SYGVNS. DNA for the CDR3: TGTGCCAGCAGTAGGACAGAGGTCTACGAGCAGTACTTC. Residues: CASSRTEVYEQYF.

J is TRBJ2-2 and V is TRBV12-3 or TRBV12-4; TRBD2 is a possible D gene (6 bases). Trimming took 5 bases from V and 2 from J, leaving 12 bases between them. This CDR3 has 15 amino acids. CDR3 coding DNA: TGTGCCAGCAGTCTAGGTAGCGGTAACACCGGGGAGCTGTTTTTT. As protein: CASSLGSGNTGELFF.

This chain connects TRBV20-1 to TRBJ2-5; D remains unclear. The germline CDR1 and CDR2 sequences are DFQATT and SNEGSKA (reference sequence). Trimming took off 2 bases at V and 2 bases at J, with 6 bases between the two ends. The CDR3 extends over 12 amino acids. The CDR3 spells CSARFLQETQYF. The DNA of the CDR3 is TGCAGTGCTAGATTTCTACAAGAGACCCAGTACTTC.

This clonotype appeared a single time. With a much larger clone just one base away, this may be a read error. V and J are TRBV4-2 and TRBJ2-2; D call uncertain. This CDR3 has 13 residues. Per germline, CDR1 LGHNA and CDR2 YNFKEQ. V lost 4 bases to trimming and J lost 4 bases, with 7 bases between them. CDR3: CASSRIGTGELFF. CDR3 coding DNA: TGTGCCAGCAGCCGTATCGGCACCGGGGAGCTGTTTTTT.

This clonotype showed up just a few times. The V call is TRBV5-1, the J call TRBJ2-3; D unresolved. From germline, CDR1 is SGHRS and CDR2 YFSETQ. V gave up 4 bases and J gave up 0 bases, with 15 bases separating them. There are 16 residues in the CDR3. This CDR3 is CASSLGHLGSTDTQYF. CDR3 in DNA: TGCGCCAGCAGCCTAGGCCACCTTGGTAGCACAGATACGCAGTATTTT.

This clonotype was seen a handful of times. V usage is TRBV20-1 and J usage is TRBJ2-2; D is undetermined. In germline, CDR1 is DFQATT, CDR2 SNEGSKA (reference sequence). Trimming pared 2 bases from V and 4 bases from J, leaving 5 bases between. This CDR3 comprises 12 residues. The CDR3 DNA sequence: TGCAGTGCTAGAAGGCCCACCGGGGAGCTGTTTTTT. As protein: CSARRPTGELFF.

This sequence joins TRBV20-1 and TRBJ2-4; tentative D call: TRBD1 (6 bases). Trimming shortened V by 2 bases and J by 0 bases, and 14 bases separated the two germline ends. The CDR3 is made up of 16 amino acids. Per germline, CDR1 DFQATT and CDR2 SNEGSKA (reference sequence). The CDR3 is CSARKDRTLAKNIQYF. CDR3 coding DNA: TGCAGTGCTAGAAAGGACAGAACCCTAGCCAAAAACATTCAGTACTTC.

This chain connects TRBV20-1 to TRBJ2-1; TRBD2 is a possible D gene (6 bases). CDR3 length equals 14 residues. Per germline, CDR1 DFQATT and CDR2 SNEGSKA (reference sequence). V lost 4 bases to trimming and J lost 0 bases, with 10 bases between them. CDR3 residues: CSATDGSSYNEQFF. The CDR3 nucleotides read TGCAGTGCTACCGACGGGAGCTCCTACAATGAGCAGTTCTTC.

The chain recombines TRBV5-4 with TRBJ2-2; the match to TRBD1 covers 7 bases. Per germline, CDR1 SGHNT and CDR2 YYREEE (reference sequence). This CDR3 region has 16 residues. V was pared by 4 bases and J by 2 bases, with 8 bases of the junction left unmatched. CDR3 sequence reads: CASSDPGTDNTGELFF. CDR3 bases: TGTGCCAGCAGCGATCCCGGGACAGACAACACCGGGGAGCTGTTTTTT.

The J gene is TRBJ1-5, the V gene TRBV15; tentative D call: TRBD1 (6 bases). V was pared by 0 bases and J by 3 bases, with 12 bases between. This CDR3 is built from 16 residues. Germline V lookup: CDR1 LNHNV, CDR2 YYDKDF (reference sequence). The CDR3 DNA follows: TGTGCCACCAGCAGAGAGAAGGACAGCCTCAATCAGCCCCAGCATTTT. Amino acid sequence: CATSREKDSLNQPQHF.

The rearrangement joins TRBV20-1 to TRBJ1-4; TRBD1 aligns across 8 bases. V gave up 3 bases and J gave up 6 bases; unmatched junction bases: 9. CDR1 is DFQATT, CDR2 SNEGSKA, per germline (reference sequence). CDR3 size: 15 residues. The CDR3 loop reads CSARRLQGAYEKLFF. The CDR3 DNA sequence: TGCAGTGCTAGGAGGCTCCAGGGGGCGTATGAAAAACTGTTTTTT.

The chain uses TRBV20-1 and TRBJ1-1; 10 positions agree with TRBD1. The germline CDR1 and CDR2 sequences are DFQATT and SNEGSKA (reference sequence). CDR3 length: 19 residues. V lost 3 bases and J lost 5; bases outside the gene matches: 21. CDR3: CSASERGDRGRVVFTEAFF. The CDR3 region has the DNA TGCAGTGCTAGTGAACGGGGCGACAGGGGGCGGGTAGTCTTTACTGAAGCTTTCTTT.

The CDR3 DNA follows: TGTGCCAGTAGCCAGGGGCGAATTAATGAGCAGTTCTTC. Its translation: CASSQGRINEQFF. The V call is TRBV19, the J call TRBJ2-1; the D gene is possibly TRBD1 (6 bases). CDR3 size: 13 residues. The V end lost 6 bases, the J end lost 7 bases, and 13 bases lay between the germline ends. Germline CDR1 and CDR2: LNHDA and SQIVND (reference sequence).

This chain uses TRBV11-2 with TRBJ2-2; 9 bases fit TRBD1. The CDR3 spans 15 residues. Unmatched junction bases numbered 4, after V lost 4 bases and J lost 4 bases. The V gene's germline CDR1 is SGHAT and CDR2 FQNNGV. The CDR3 region is CASSSWTGATGELFF. The CDR3 nucleotides are TGTGCCAGCAGCTCTTGGACAGGGGCCACCGGGGAGCTGTTTTTT. The full variable domain, rest sourced from reference TRBV11-2 and TRBJ2-2, is EAGVAQSPRYKIIEKRQSVAFWCNPISGHATLYWYQQILGQGPKLLIQFQNNGVVDDSQLPKDRFSAERLKGVDSTLKIQPAKLEDSAVYLCASSSWTGATGELFFGEGSRLTVL.

This clonotype was seen a handful of times. The chain has TRBV3-1 and TRBJ1-2; D not resolved. The CDR3 is made up of 12 amino acids. V was shortened by 2 bases and J by 8 bases, with 9 bases between the two germline ends. Germline V CDR1 and CDR2: LGHDT, YNNKEL (reference sequence). The CDR3 DNA sequence: TGTGCCAGCAGCCAATGGGCACGGGGCTACACCTTC. This translates into CASSQWARGYTF.

This clonotype has a handful of counts. V is TRBV5-1 and J is TRBJ1-3; D is unresolved. CDR1 and CDR2 from the germline V gene are SGHRS and YFSETQ. The CDR3 has 14 residues. V was clipped by 2 bases and J by 4 bases, with 10 bases between them. The CDR3 protein is CASSFVGSGNTIYF. The CDR3 DNA reads as TGCGCCAGCAGCTTTGTAGGGTCCGGAAACACCATATATTTT. Supplemented by reference TRBV5-1 and TRBJ1-3, the full variable domain reads KAGVTQTPRYLIKTRGQQVTLSCSPISGHRSVSWYQQTPGQGLQFLFEYFSETQRNKGNFPGRFSGRQFSNSRSEMNVSTLELGDSALYLCASSFVGSGNTIYFGEGSWLTVV.

This clonotype has a handful of counts. The V call is TRBV10-2, the J call TRBJ2-5; no clear D. Germline assignment: CDR1 WSHSY and CDR2 SAAADI. The CDR3 loop spans 12 amino acids. V lost 4 bases and J 3 bases, leaving 6 bases between the germline ends. The DNA of the CDR3 is TGCGCCAGCAGTGTAGAAAAAGAGACCCAGTACTTC. Its protein product is CASSVEKETQYF.

This chain uses TRBV5-1 with TRBJ1-2; D gene ambiguous. This CDR3 is 13 amino acids long. Germline V gene lookup returns CDR1 SGHRS and CDR2 YFSETQ. V lost 4 bases to trimming and J lost 2 bases, with 9 bases between them. This CDR3 reads CASSQTLNYGYTF. CDR3 sequence (DNA): TGCGCCAGCAGCCAGACCCTCAACTATGGCTACACCTTC. The variable domain in full, with the rest retrieved from reference TRBV5-1 and TRBJ1-2, is KAGVTQTPRYLIKTRGQQVTLSCSPISGHRSVSWYQQTPGQGLQFLFEYFSETQRNKGNFPGRFSGRQFSNSRSEMNVSTLELGDSALYLCASSQTLNYGYTFGSGTRLTVV.

Ten or more counts support this clonotype. One junction end does not reproduce the germline sequence, and a read error may be involved. The chain carries TRBV5-1 and TRBJ1-1, with unresolved D. CDR1 SGHRS and CDR2 YFSETQ come from the germline V gene. This CDR3 spans 13 amino acids. The CDR3 nucleotides are TGTGCCAGCAGTTTGACAAGAAACACTGAAGCTTTCTTT. This gives the protein CASSLTRNTEAFF.

The CDR3 region has the DNA TGCAGTGCTAGAGTGGGACAGGGTTACTCCTACGAGCAGTACTTC. Translated, it gives CSARVGQGYSYEQYF. The chain uses TRBV20-1 and TRBJ2-7, with TRBD1 matching over 9 bases. The CDR3 loop spans 15 amino acids. Looked up from germline, CDR1 is DFQATT and CDR2 is SNEGSKA (reference sequence). The J segment lost 0 bases and the V segment lost 1 base, leaving 4 bases of the junction unmatched.

V and J are TRBV5-1 and TRBJ2-3, with D possibly matching TRBD1 (5 bases). Germline V lookup: CDR1 SGHRS, CDR2 YFSETQ. V was trimmed by 0 bases and J by 6 bases, leaving 14 bases between them. This CDR3 spans 15 amino acids. Written as DNA, the CDR3 is TGCGCCAGCAGCTTGGCCGGGTCTGGGGCGGATACGCAGTATTTT. It yields the protein CASSLAGSGADTQYF.

The rearrangement uses TRBV27 and TRBJ2-2; D is possibly TRBD2 (7 bases). Germline CDR1 is MNHEY and CDR2 is SMNVEV (reference sequence). Trimming took off 3 bases at V and 3 bases at J, with 11 bases between the two ends. CDR3 length equals 15 residues. The CDR3 here is CASSFGGRDTGELFF. The CDR3 DNA reads TGTGCCAGCAGTTTCGGGGGGCGCGACACCGGGGAGCTGTTTTTT.

The CDR3 DNA sequence: TGTGCCAGCAGTTACTATAGCGGAGATACGCAGTATTTT. Protein sequence: CASSYYSGDTQYF. The genes are TRBV25-1 and TRBJ2-3, with D possibly being TRBD2 (6 bases). CDR1 is MGHDK and CDR2 is SYGVNS in the germline V gene. CDR3 length: 13 amino acids. The V end was cut by 5 bases, the J end by 5 bases, with 11 bases between.

V usage is TRBV7-9 and J usage is TRBJ2-7; D gene unclear. CDR1 is SEHNR, CDR2 FQNEAQ, per germline (reference sequence). The CDR3 covers 12 residues. V lost 2 bases and J 5 bases, leaving 7 bases between the germline ends. The CDR3 reads CASSLWLNEQYF. Written as DNA, the CDR3 is TGTGCCAGCAGCTTATGGCTCAACGAGCAGTACTTC.

This clonotype was detected only a few times. This chain joins TRBV10-2 and TRBJ2-3; TRBD2 aligns across 10 bases. V lost 4 bases to trimming and J lost 5 bases; unmatched junction nucleotides: 18. The CDR3 extends over 19 amino acids. Germline V gene sequence: CDR1 WSHSY, CDR2 SAAADI. The chain's CDR3 is CASSGGGTSASLAQDTQYF. The CDR3 nucleotides are TGCGCCAGCAGTGGGGGGGGGACTAGCGCGAGTTTAGCACAAGATACGCAGTATTTT.

The J gene is TRBJ2-1, the V gene TRBV6-2 or TRBV6-3; TRBD2 might be the D (6 bases). CDR1 and CDR2 (germline): MNHEY, SVGEGT. Trimming cost V 6 bases and J 0 bases, with 12 bases left between them. The CDR3 contains 15 residues. CDR3 amino acids: CASSPLAYSYNEQFF. The CDR3 coding sequence is TGTGCCAGCAGCCCTCTAGCGTACTCCTACAATGAGCAGTTCTTC.

This clonotype has more than one count but fewer than ten. The V and J genes are TRBV15 and TRBJ1-3; D unresolved. The CDR3 has 14 residues. Germline V gives CDR1 LNHNV, CDR2 YYDKDF (reference sequence). The germline V and J ends were trimmed by 7 bases and 4 bases, with 14 bases remaining between them. The CDR3: CATTVLGPGNTIYF. In nucleotides, the CDR3 is TGTGCCACCACTGTCCTTGGGCCAGGAAACACCATATATTTT.

The CDR3 coding sequence is TGTGCCAGCAGTTACCTAGGCACGTTCTATGGCTACACCTTC. Translation: CASSYLGTFYGYTF. The rearrangement uses TRBV6-5 and TRBJ1-2; D unresolved. V was trimmed by 2 bases and J by 4 bases, leaving 11 bases between them. CDR3 length equals 14 residues. Germline V gene sequence: CDR1 MNHEY, CDR2 SVGAGI.

The chain couples TRBV7-8 to TRBJ1-3; D remains ambiguous. Trimming shortened V by 4 bases and J by 6 bases, and 16 bases separated the two germline ends. The CDR3 is 15 amino acids. Germline V gene lookup returns CDR1 SGHVS and CDR2 FQNEAQ. The CDR3 loop is CASSSVRPGVNTIYF. The CDR3 region has the DNA TGTGCCAGCAGCTCGGTCAGGCCGGGTGTAAACACCATATATTTT.

The chain has TRBV20-1 and TRBJ2-3; a weak D match, TRBD1 (5 bases). Germline lookup yields CDR1 DFQATT and CDR2 SNEGSKA (reference sequence). There are 14 residues in the CDR3. Trimming took 6 bases from V and 6 from J, leaving 19 bases between them. The CDR3 DNA reads TGCAGTGCAGGGGCCTCGCTGACATTGGATACGCAGTATTTT. This codes for CSAGASLTLDTQYF.